One sample yielded the 32 T cell receptor beta chains listed below, sequenced in a study of shared clonotypes between healthy human individuals. Naive CD8 isolation took CD45RO-negative cells positively selected for CCR7 and excluded terminally differentiated effector memory CD45RA+ cells. Clones were read by immunoSEQ multiplex PCR, and TCRdb kept only the in-frame ones, dropping some. The sample has about 870,000 clones, about 92% seen once. The sample comprised naive CD8+ T cells sorted from blood. These receptors all come from a man younger than 45 in good health.

This clone has only one observation. The rearrangement uses TRBV7-9 and TRBJ2-7; D call uncertain. The length of the CDR3 is 12 residues. Germline-derived CDR1 and CDR2 are SEHNR and FQNEAQ (reference sequence). Trimming took off 4 bases at V and 3 bases at J, with 7 bases between the two ends. CDR3 bases: TGTGCCAGCAGCTACACGGGCTACGAGCAGTACTTC. Encoded protein: CASSYTGYEQYF.

The sample holds one count of this clone. The V call is TRBV4-2, the J call TRBJ2-3; D possibly corresponds to TRBD2 (6 bases). Germline V gene data show CDR1 as LGHNA and CDR2 as YNFKEQ. Trimming cost V 4 bases and J 3 bases, with 11 bases left between them. The CDR3 has 14 amino acids. The CDR3 region is CASSPGLVTDTQYF. The CDR3 coding sequence is TGTGCCAGCAGCCCGGGACTGGTGACAGATACGCAGTATTTT.

This chain joins TRBV5-1 and TRBJ1-1, with 11 nucleotides matching TRBD1. The CDR3 runs 17 residues. Germline V gene lookup returns CDR1 SGHRS and CDR2 YFSETQ. V lost 0 bases to trimming and J lost 4 bases; unmatched junction nucleotides: 8. The CDR3 is CASSLGTGTGGVTEAFF. The CDR3 DNA is TGCGCCAGCAGCTTGGGCACCGGGACAGGGGGTGTCACTGAAGCTTTCTTT.

The chain links TRBV4-1 to TRBJ2-1, with D perhaps TRBD1 or TRBD2 (5 bases each). CDR3 length: 17 amino acids. Germline-derived CDR1 and CDR2 are MGHRA and YSYEKL. V lost 0 bases to trimming and J lost 3 bases, with 15 bases between them. The CDR3 nucleotides read TGCGCCAGCAGCCAAGATGTGGGGCCGGGATTCTACAATGAGCAGTTCTTC. Translation gives CASSQDVGPGFYNEQFF.

This chain connects TRBV27 to TRBJ2-5; 12 bases agree with TRBD2. J lost 7 bases, V lost 0 bases, and 6 bases had no gene match. Looked up from germline, CDR1 is MNHEY and CDR2 is SMNVEV (reference sequence). The CDR3 loop spans 16 amino acids. This chain's CDR3 is CASSLSASGGGGTQYF. CDR3 DNA: TGTGCCAGCAGTTTATCGGCTAGCGGGGGGGGTGGGACCCAGTACTTC.

The chain carries TRBV7-3 and TRBJ2-5, with TRBD2 matching over 10 bases. Germline CDR1 and CDR2: SGHTA and FQGTGA. V lost 5 bases to trimming and J lost 2 bases; unmatched junction nucleotides: 5. This CDR3 comprises 15 residues. CDR3 protein: CASSPAGGQQETQYF. The CDR3 DNA sequence: TGTGCCAGCAGCCCAGCGGGAGGGCAACAAGAGACCCAGTACTTC.

This chain joins TRBV28 and TRBJ2-2; D is unclear. CDR1 is MDHEN and CDR2 is SYDVKM in the germline V gene. The CDR3 extends over 17 amino acids. The germline V and J ends were trimmed by 5 bases and 7 bases, with 23 bases remaining between them. The CDR3 DNA follows: TGTGCCAGCAGTACCTTGTCCCCCTTGGACGTCAACGGGGAGCTGTTTTTT. Residues: CASSTLSPLDVNGELFF.

This clone was observed a few times. The chain combines TRBV2 with TRBJ2-7; TRBD2 aligns across 12 bases. V lost 10 bases and J lost 3; bases outside the gene matches: 4. In germline, CDR1 is SNHLY, CDR2 FYNNEI. This CDR3 is 13 amino acids long. In nucleotides, the CDR3 is TGTGCCACATCGGGACTAGCGGGCTACGAGCAGTACTTC. It is translated as CATSGLAGYEQYF.

This chain links TRBV27 with TRBJ2-7; D unclear. The germline V gene has CDR1 MNHEY and CDR2 SMNVEV (reference sequence). V was pared by 4 bases and J by 6 bases, with 25 bases between. The CDR3 extends over 17 amino acids. The CDR3 is CASSSSSLMASAGEQYF. The CDR3 DNA sequence: TGTGCCAGCAGTTCATCGAGCTTGATGGCTTCAGCAGGCGAGCAGTACTTC.

The chain joins TRBV7-2 to TRBJ2-7; the D is unclear. V was clipped by 2 bases and J by 7 bases, with 6 bases between them. The germline V gene encodes CDR1 SGHTA and CDR2 FQGNSA. This CDR3 comprises 11 residues. CDR3 in amino acids: CASSLRAEQYF. The CDR3 DNA reads TGTGCCAGCAGCTTACGAGCGGAGCAGTACTTC.

The V gene is TRBV30, the J gene TRBJ2-5, with 15 bases that match TRBD2. Losses at the gene ends were 4 bases for V and 4 bases for J; bases not matched to a gene: 7. This CDR3 spans 16 amino acids. The germline V gene encodes CDR1 GTSNPN and CDR2 SVGIG (reference sequence). The CDR3 bases are TGTGCCTGGAACCCCGGACTAGCGGGAGGGTTAGAGACCCAGTACTTC. Protein: CAWNPGLAGGLETQYF.

The rearrangement joins TRBV7-9 to TRBJ2-5; the D is unclear. Germline V gene data show CDR1 as SEHNR and CDR2 as FQNEAQ (reference sequence). Trimming cost V 5 bases and J 5 bases, with 9 bases left between them. The CDR3 is made up of 12 amino acids. CDR3 loop: CASSKYVETQYF. The CDR3 bases are TGTGCCAGCAGCAAATACGTGGAGACCCAGTACTTC.

J is TRBJ2-7 and V is TRBV28; 10 nucleotides agree with TRBD2. CDR3 size: 18 residues. Germline V gives CDR1 MDHEN, CDR2 SYDVKM. V shed 4 bases and J 5 bases; nucleotides not matched to a gene: 17. In nucleotides, the CDR3 is TGTGCCAGCAGTTCCTTCGATTCCCCTAGCGGGAGAAGCGACGAGCAGTACTTC. Its translation: CASSSFDSPSGRSDEQYF.

The rearrangement uses TRBV18 and TRBJ2-1; possibly TRBD1 for D (6 bases). The CDR3 contains 14 residues. CDR1 KGHSH and CDR2 LQKENI come from the germline V gene. V lost 5 bases to trimming and J lost 4 bases, with 12 bases between them. Written as DNA, the CDR3 is TGTGCCAGCTCAGACCGGGACACATACAATGAGCAGTTCTTC. It is translated as CASSDRDTYNEQFF.

This rearrangement joins TRBV5-5 to TRBJ2-7; D gene uncertain. Trimming cost V 1 base and J 5 bases, with 13 bases left between them. In germline, CDR1 is SGHKS, CDR2 YYEKEE (reference sequence). This CDR3 spans 14 amino acids. DNA of the CDR3: TGTGCCAGCAGCTTGTTAGTATCCCCCCACGAGCAGTACTTC. This gives the protein CASSLLVSPHEQYF.

The rearrangement uses TRBV7-8 and TRBJ1-1; tentative D call: TRBD1 (5 bases). Trimming removed 4 bases at V and 3 bases at J, with 18 bases between. This CDR3 comprises 16 residues. Germline V gene lookup returns CDR1 SGHVS and CDR2 FQNEAQ. The CDR3 here is CASSSGLRAGHTEAFF. The CDR3 coding sequence is TGTGCCAGCAGCTCCGGACTTCGGGCAGGGCACACTGAAGCTTTCTTT.

This rearrangement joins TRBV27 to TRBJ1-4; D not resolved. Trimming cost V 5 bases and J 2 bases, with 12 bases left between them. The length of the CDR3 is 15 residues. CDR1 is MNHEY, CDR2 SMNVEV, per germline (reference sequence). The CDR3 reads CASSPSMTTNEKLFF. The CDR3 DNA reads TGTGCCAGCAGTCCCAGCATGACGACTAATGAAAAACTGTTTTTT.

The chain joins TRBV5-4 to TRBJ2-4; 9 positions agree with TRBD1. V was pared by 3 bases and J by 6 bases, with 10 bases of the junction left unmatched. The germline V gene encodes CDR1 SGHNT and CDR2 YYREEE (reference sequence). CDR3 length: 16 amino acids. CDR3 sequence: CASSSVGTGQLNIQYF. The CDR3 region has the DNA TGTGCCAGCAGCTCGGTCGGGACAGGGCAATTAAACATTCAGTACTTC.

The V call is TRBV27, the J call TRBJ2-7; 12 nucleotides align to TRBD2. V shed 5 bases, J shed 1 base, and the junction held 6 bases outside the gene matches. The CDR3 totals 16 residues. Germline values: CDR1 MNHEY, CDR2 SMNVEV (reference sequence). CDR3 DNA: TGTGCCAGCAGTACCGAGACTAGCGGGAGATCCTACGAGCAGTACTTC. Protein product: CASSTETSGRSYEQYF.

The genes are TRBV14 and TRBJ2-4, with D tentatively TRBD2 (6 bases). Between the trimmed V and J ends, which lost 1 base and 1 base, there was a span of 14 bases. The CDR3 has 17 residues. CDR1 and CDR2 (germline): SGHDN, FVKESK. Here the CDR3 reads CASSQGGLSKAKNIQYF. For the CDR3, the DNA is TGTGCCAGCAGCCAAGGGGGACTCTCTAAGGCCAAAAACATTCAGTACTTC.

The CDR3 nucleotides are TGTGCCAGCAGCTTGGAGTCTAGCGGGAGTCTCTACGAGCAGTACTTC. Protein: CASSLESSGSLYEQYF. This chain connects TRBV5-6 to TRBJ2-7; 10 nucleotides agree with TRBD2. Germline values: CDR1 SGHDT, CDR2 YYEEEE. J gave up 3 bases and V 0 bases, and 6 bases lay outside the gene matches. This CDR3 is 16 amino acids long.

The chain has TRBV15 and TRBJ2-7; D might be TRBD2 (6 bases). The CDR3 loop spans 14 amino acids. Germline CDR1 reads LNHNV; CDR2 reads YYDKDF (reference sequence). The V end was cut by 8 bases, the J end by 0 bases, with 14 bases between. The CDR3 region has the DNA TGTGCCACCGCCGGGGAGGTCAGCTCCTACGAGCAGTACTTC. Amino acid sequence: CATAGEVSSYEQYF.

The rearrangement links TRBV2 to TRBJ2-5; no clear D gene. Germline-derived CDR1 and CDR2 are SNHLY and FYNNEI. CDR3 length equals 10 residues. The ends were cut back, 8 bases at V and 5 bases at J, with 6 bases in the middle. The CDR3 spells CASLRETQYF. In DNA form, the CDR3 reads TGTGCCAGCCTAAGGGAGACCCAGTACTTC.

This chain connects TRBV11-2 to TRBJ1-5; D is unresolved. CDR1 is SGHAT and CDR2 is FQNNGV in the germline V gene. V shed 0 bases and J shed 6 bases, with 6 bases lying between them. CDR3 size: 13 residues. CDR3 DNA: TGTGCCAGCAGCTTAGAATACGGTCAGCCCCAGCATTTT. It specifies CASSLEYGQPQHF.

CDR3 region: CAISAVGTDTQYF. CDR3 sequence (DNA): TGTGCCATCAGTGCCGTCGGCACAGATACGCAGTATTTT. This chain uses TRBV10-3 with TRBJ2-3; D remains ambiguous. Germline CDR1 and CDR2: ENHRY and SYGVKD. This CDR3 has 13 amino acids. Trimming removed 4 bases from V and 1 base from J, with 6 bases in between.

This clone was picked up one time. The rearrangement joins TRBV7-9 to TRBJ2-2; D is tentatively TRBD1 or TRBD2 (5 bases each). Germline V gene data show CDR1 as SEHNR and CDR2 as FQNEAQ (reference sequence). V was shortened by 4 bases and J by 2 bases, with 14 bases between the two germline ends. This CDR3 spans 16 amino acids. The DNA for the CDR3 is TGTGCCAGCAGCTCCTCTATCCGGGACAACACCGGGGAGCTGTTTTTT. It is translated as CASSSSIRDNTGELFF.

The CDR3 region has the DNA TGCGCCAGCAGCTTATGGACAGGGGGTGCCGGGGAGCTGTTTTTT. Translated, it gives CASSLWTGGAGELFF. This chain connects TRBV5-1 to TRBJ2-2; TRBD1 matches 10 bases. This CDR3 is 15 amino acids long. With V trimmed by 2 bases and J by 6 bases, 4 bases remained unmatched. The germline V gene has CDR1 SGHRS and CDR2 YFSETQ.

The chain combines TRBV7-9 with TRBJ2-1; TRBD1 is a possible D gene (5 bases). V was clipped by 5 bases and J by 2 bases, with 22 bases between them. This CDR3 is 18 amino acids long. Germline V gene lookup returns CDR1 SEHNR and CDR2 FQNEAQ (reference sequence). The CDR3 bases are TGTGCCAGCAGCCCTAAAACCCCCAAGGGCAGGGCCTACAATGAGCAGTTCTTC. Translation gives CASSPKTPKGRAYNEQFF.

The chain joins TRBV9 to TRBJ2-7; unclear D gene. V lost 0 bases and J lost 2, with 12 bases in between. In germline, CDR1 is SGDLS, CDR2 YYNGEE. The CDR3 contains 15 residues. CDR3 residues: CASSVGAQTTYEQYF. CDR3 bases: TGTGCCAGCAGCGTAGGGGCACAGACAACCTACGAGCAGTACTTC.

The V gene is TRBV5-6, the J gene TRBJ2-2, with a tentative D call TRBD1 (5 bases). The ends were cut back, 0 bases at V and 3 bases at J, with 12 bases in the middle. The CDR3 consists of 16 residues. Germline CDR1 is SGHDT and CDR2 is YYEEEE. CDR3 loop: CASSLDLDIDTGELFF. CDR3 DNA sequence: TGTGCCAGCAGCTTGGATCTGGACATCGACACCGGGGAGCTGTTTTTT. Together with reference TRBV5-6 and TRBJ2-2, the CDR3 gives the full variable domain: DAGVTQSPTHLIKTRGQQVTLRCSPKSGHDTVSWYQQALGQGPQFIFQYYEEEERQRGNFPDRFSGHQFPNYSSELNVNALLLGDSALYLCASSLDLDIDTGELFFGEGSRLTVL.

CDR3 residues: CASSRGSARSYEQYF. The CDR3 region has the DNA TGCGCCAGCAGCCGAGGGTCAGCAAGGTCCTACGAGCAGTACTTC. The rearrangement links TRBV4-3 to TRBJ2-7, with TRBD2 as a possible D gene (5 bases). CDR1 is LGHNA and CDR2 is YSLEER in the germline V gene. V lost 4 bases, J lost 1 base, and 14 bases lay in between. The CDR3 contains 15 residues.

This chain joins TRBV19 and TRBJ2-1, with D maybe TRBD2 (6 bases). This CDR3 comprises 15 residues. The germline gives CDR1 LNHDA, CDR2 SQIVND (reference sequence). The ends were cut back, 3 bases at V and 8 bases at J, with 17 bases in the middle. The CDR3: CASSMFRVGGDEQFF. The CDR3 coding sequence is TGTGCCAGTAGTATGTTCCGGGTAGGAGGGGATGAGCAGTTCTTC.